Included here is one T cell receptor (beta chain) sequence, with context. The antigen it recognizes is unknown. Base quality data are lacking; no much larger clone is found one base away. The data were taken from a study of cytomegalovirus exposure and HLA in healthy donors (dated by TCRdb to about 2017). Background for the entire study: An earlier analysis of several hundred of the donors reported roughly 300 Gb of sequence data and more than 90 million unique TCR beta sequences from 150 million to 200 million T cells. Roughly 320 gigabases of sequencing data and around 85 million unique TCR sequences made up an early release that covered 640 HLA-typed donors. Of the roughly 430 genotyped donors, approximately 83% fell in the genetic ancestry cluster associated with self-reported Caucasian donors. The aim of the study was to test whether cataloging public T cell receptors could identify signatures of past pathogen exposure. The T cell repertoires of 666 subjects were profiled by immunosequencing and related to cytomegalovirus serostatus. A separate validation cohort of roughly 110 different subjects was used in addition to the roughly 700-subject first cohort. High-throughput TCR immunosequencing, statistical association of individual TCRs with disease status, and machine learning were combined to predict cytomegalovirus infection status. A later analysis re-examined previously published TCR beta repertoires from more than 600 donors and added high-resolution HLA genotyping to investigate patterns of TCR occurrence. Rather than drawing on any new phenotypic data, the later analysis identified candidate immune exposures from TCR beta sequences and the way those sequences occurred across donors. An earlier analysis of 500 to 650 of the donors applied high-throughput TCR beta sequencing to assess whether each TCR beta V gene segment acted as functional or pseudogenic. Alongside the repertoire data, information on donor age, sex, ethnicity and CMV serostatus was compiled. A later genetic analysis took genome-wide SNP genotypes for about 55% of the 666 donors and used that subset as a discovery cohort. Every repertoire in the discovery cohort had been generated on one and the same sequencing platform. Class I and class II HLA loci were covered by the typing at four-digit resolution. The number of donors typed differed by locus, with roughly 620-630 for A, B, C, DRB1 and DQB1, 522 for DQA1, over 600 for DPA1, and about 450 for DPB1. Because of strong linkage in the cohort, four or five DR-DQ haplotypes were treated as single units for association and clustering. Among about 370 genotyped donors of the cohort, an average of around 220,000 unique TCR beta nucleotide sequences was sequenced per donor, of which roughly 18% were non-productive. Findings and caveats that apply to the study as a whole: While some public TCRs were present in many individuals, most TCR sequences turned up only very rarely across donors. A cluster of highly shared sequence variants was judged likely to be a technical artifact of the sequencing pipeline. Compared with the approximately 670-donor mean, donors in an Asian-associated ancestry cluster had fewer N-insertions in productive TCRs, according to a later genetic analysis. Presence/absence analyses assumed roughly uniform sequencing depth across donors, an assumption that may not hold. According to a later analysis, most CMV-associated TCR beta chains appeared to be HLA-restricted, and the HLA associations seemed to be driven largely by CMV exposure. In an earlier analysis of some 540 of the donors, most TCR beta V segments appeared in productive rearrangements about 90% or about 30% of the time, broadly matching IMGT annotations. In this cohort, only TCR beta chains were sequenced, and detectable features were limited by the absence of alpha or paired-chain data. A later genetic analysis associated a missense DCLRE1C variant with V-gene and J-gene trimming of TCR beta chains, and an independent cohort replicated the association. Because counts were too low, around 17 rarely observed V segments, including chromosome 9 orphons, were left out of the earlier analysis of about 620 of the donors. In a later analysis, 15,000 to 20,000 TCR beta sequences were associated with specific HLA alleles at a false discovery rate of 0.05. In a later analysis, TCR association rates were found to vary across HLA loci, with the most associated TCRs seen for DRB1 alleles and the fewest for HLA-C alleles. Some IMGT-functional V segments, including TRBV6-2 and TRBV6-3, could not be distinguished by the 87-base-pair reads and were therefore excluded. Correlated functional status among segregating V segments might reflect linkage disequilibrium, but an unknown experimental factor could not be ruled out. Immune exposure information for the cohort was limited to CMV serostatus. In vitro tests confirmed that three of the cytomegalovirus-associated TCR beta chains recognize cytomegalovirus antigens. Assigning TCR associations to individual alleles was difficult when HLA alleles, especially DR and DQ, strongly co-occurred. Compared with equally common non-associated chains, HLA-associated TCR beta chains in a later analysis were more clonally expanded and had lower generation probabilities. A further reported finding was that TCR beta sequences accurately predicted the HLA-A and HLA-B alleles for most subjects in the first cohort. The authors suggested that the approach could potentially be extended to other disease states and immunological phenotypes. The classifier was reported to diagnose cytomegalovirus status with high specificity and sensitivity in both the original cohort and the validation cohort. HLA typing was unavailable for some donors at each locus, so association tests used only the typed subset. A total of fewer than 200 TCR beta chains were listed by the study as associated with cytomegalovirus. According to a later analysis, parvovirus B19, influenza, CMV and Epstein-Barr virus appeared linked to several top co-occurrence clusters.

The CDR3 contains 14 residues, cysteine and phenylalanine counted. The kept DNA is CDR3 alone, 42 bases in frame from the first base. V lost 6 bases and J lost 7 bases, and the count of bases not matched to a germline gene is 7. CDR1 and CDR2, looked up from the germline V gene, are MDHEN and SYDVKM. The cohort was made up of about 670 healthy bone marrow donors. All cohort members were sampled while nominally healthy, although unrecorded immune exposures were likely present. The donor was CMV seropositive and was included in the group of 250 to 300 seropositive cohort members. A peripheral blood sample was collected from each donor, and TCR beta sequencing was performed on peripheral blood mononuclear cells. Genomic DNA extraction from the blood cell samples was performed with the Qiagen DNeasy Blood Extraction Kit. The method was the immunoSEQ multiplex PCR assay. The multiplex PCR relied on a mix of 60 forward primers for TCR Vbeta segments and 13 reverse primers for TCR Jbeta segments. Amplification of the CDR3 region of rearranged TCR beta genes was performed with a multiplex PCR assay on genomic DNA. The amplified TCR beta libraries were sequenced on the Illumina HiSeq System as 87-base-pair reads. In the original analysis: A later analysis counted about 82 million unique TCR beta chains across the 600 to 850 repertoires, and roughly 9.9 million of these chains were shared by at least two donors. To remove PCR and sequencing errors, raw reads were error-corrected and collapsed into unique sequences using a nearest-neighbor algorithm that merged closely related sequences. CDR3 sequences were aligned to IMGT reference sequences to assign V, D and J gene segments. For a sequence to be retained, a match of at least six nucleotides to both a V gene segment and a J gene segment was required. Rearrangements were called productive when the CDR3 lacked stop codons and stayed in frame with V and J; all others were non-productive. CDR3 was defined by IMGT convention, running from the second conserved V-encoded cysteine to the conserved J-encoded phenylalanine. The earlier analysis of about 640 of the donors excluded any sequence lacking an unambiguous match to a single V gene segment. An earlier analysis of several hundred of the donors called V segments functional above 56.7% productive rearrangements and segregating when the between-donor standard deviation exceeded 5%. A statistical classification framework was developed to diagnose cytomegalovirus status using the catalog of TCR beta chain sequences. In a later analysis, V and J genes were assigned by comparing TCR nucleotide sequences against IMGT/GENE-DB human TR gene sequences. In a later analysis, CDR3 sequences and most-parsimonious VDJ recombination scenarios were assigned using the TCRdist pipeline. In a later analysis, each TCR beta chain was defined by its CDR3 amino acid sequence together with its V-gene family, and reads lacking a unique V-gene family were excluded. To address suspected cross-contamination and a sequencing artifact, a later analysis removed some 620 highly shared, low-generation-probability nucleotide sequences. A later analysis calculated a clonal expansion index for each public chain from normalized within-repertoire ranks of inferred template counts. In a later analysis, generation probabilities were computed using a VDJ recombination model fitted to out-of-frame rearrangements, and the results were checked against IGoR. In a later analysis, TCR-TCR, TCR-HLA and TCR-CMV co-occurrence was scored with hypergeometric tests, and a repertoire-size bias correction was applied to TCR pairs. False discovery rates were estimated in a later analysis by permuting HLA or CMV assignments 20 times. In a later analysis, co-occurring TCRs were grouped using DBSCAN, with TCRdist sequence similarity added in when clustering inside HLA-allele-positive subsets. For co-occurrence clustering, repertoires with fewer than 30,000 or more than 120,000 public chains were excluded, along with four or five repertoires with anomalous nucleotide sharing. TCRdb provides this immuneACCESS table in a form limited to in-frame rearrangements. Some clones are lacking; in checked studies, under half of them reflect an unresolved V gene, and why the rest are absent is not known. V and J calls and clone size are copied from that table; D and trimming were computed from the DNA. The sample table records fewer than 150,000 clones; approximately 69% of these occur just once. 4% to 5% of the sample belongs to the ten largest clones.

Rearrangement joined TRBV28 to TRBJ1-4, and 8 junction bases match TRBD1. The sample consisted of PBMCs. The sequence was collected from a woman in her forties in good health and CMV-seropositive. CDR3 reads: CASSETGAREKLFF. In nucleotide form, the sequence is TGTGCCAGCAGCGAGACAGGGGCACGTGAAAAACTGTTTTTT.